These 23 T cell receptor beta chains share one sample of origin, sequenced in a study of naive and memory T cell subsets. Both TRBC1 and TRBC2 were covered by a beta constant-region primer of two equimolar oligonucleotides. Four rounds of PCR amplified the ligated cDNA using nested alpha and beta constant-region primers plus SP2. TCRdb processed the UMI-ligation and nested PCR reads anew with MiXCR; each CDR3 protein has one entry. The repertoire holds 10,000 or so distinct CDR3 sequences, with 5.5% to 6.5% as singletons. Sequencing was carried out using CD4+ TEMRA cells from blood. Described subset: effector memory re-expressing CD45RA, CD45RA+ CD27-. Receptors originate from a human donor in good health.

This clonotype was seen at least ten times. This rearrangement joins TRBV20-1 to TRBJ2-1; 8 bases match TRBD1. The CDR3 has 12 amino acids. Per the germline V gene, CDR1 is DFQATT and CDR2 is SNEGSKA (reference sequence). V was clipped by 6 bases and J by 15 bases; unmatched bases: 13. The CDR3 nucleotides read TGCAGTGCAACGACAGGGGCCGGGATGAGGTTCTTC. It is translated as CSATTGAGMRFF.

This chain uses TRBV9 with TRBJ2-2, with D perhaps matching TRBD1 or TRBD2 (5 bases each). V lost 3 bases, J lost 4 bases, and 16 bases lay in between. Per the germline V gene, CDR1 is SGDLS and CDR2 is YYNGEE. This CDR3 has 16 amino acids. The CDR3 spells CASSDGHGRGTGELFF. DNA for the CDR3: TGTGCCAGCAGCGATGGACACGGTCGGGGCACCGGGGAGCTGTTTTTT.

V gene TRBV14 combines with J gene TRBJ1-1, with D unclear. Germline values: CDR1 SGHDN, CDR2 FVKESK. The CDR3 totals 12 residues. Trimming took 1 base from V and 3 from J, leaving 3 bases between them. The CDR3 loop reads CASSQGYTEAFF. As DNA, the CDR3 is TGTGCCAGCAGCCAAGGCTACACTGAAGCTTTCTTT.

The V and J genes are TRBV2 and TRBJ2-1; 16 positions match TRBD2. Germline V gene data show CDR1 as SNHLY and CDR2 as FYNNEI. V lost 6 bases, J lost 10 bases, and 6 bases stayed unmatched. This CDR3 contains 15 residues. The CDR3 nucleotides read TGTGCCAGCAGCCCGGGACTAGCGGGAGGGTGGGAGCAGTTCTTC. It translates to CASSPGLAGGWEQFF.

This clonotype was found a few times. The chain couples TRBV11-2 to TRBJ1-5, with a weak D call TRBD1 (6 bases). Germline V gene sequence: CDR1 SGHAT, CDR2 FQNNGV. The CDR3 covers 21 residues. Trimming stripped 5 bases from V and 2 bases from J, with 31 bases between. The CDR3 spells CASSPNQGTGTTSRGNQPQHF. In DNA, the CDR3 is TGTGCCAGCAGCCCGAACCAGGGAACAGGGACCACCAGCCGTGGCAATCAGCCCCAGCATTTT.

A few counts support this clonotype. As DNA, the CDR3 is TGTGCCAGCAGCTTGTATAGTGAAGCTTTCTTT. Translation gives CASSLYSEAFF. This chain links TRBV5-6 with TRBJ1-1; D gene uncertain. The CDR3 contains 11 residues. CDR1 and CDR2 from the germline V gene are SGHDT and YYEEEE. V lost 1 base, J lost 7 bases, and 5 bases lay in between.

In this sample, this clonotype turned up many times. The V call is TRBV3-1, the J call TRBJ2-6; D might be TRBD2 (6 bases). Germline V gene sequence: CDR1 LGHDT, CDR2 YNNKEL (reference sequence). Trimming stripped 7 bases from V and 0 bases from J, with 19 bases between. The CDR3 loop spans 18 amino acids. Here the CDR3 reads CASTRAGRRGSGANVLTF. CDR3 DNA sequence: TGTGCCAGCACCCGGGCAGGCAGGCGGGGCTCTGGGGCCAACGTCCTGACTTTC.

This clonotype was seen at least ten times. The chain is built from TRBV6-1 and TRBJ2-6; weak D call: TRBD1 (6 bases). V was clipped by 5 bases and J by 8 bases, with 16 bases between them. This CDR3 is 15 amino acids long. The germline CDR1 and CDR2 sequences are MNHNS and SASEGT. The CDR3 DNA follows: TGTGCCAGCAGTATTCGGGACAAGGTAACCAACGTCCTGACTTTC. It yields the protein CASSIRDKVTNVLTF.

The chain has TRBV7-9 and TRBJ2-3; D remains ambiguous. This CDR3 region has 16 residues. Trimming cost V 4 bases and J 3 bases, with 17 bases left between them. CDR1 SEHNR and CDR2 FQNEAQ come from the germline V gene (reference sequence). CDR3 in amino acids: CASSSSAGLSTDTQYF. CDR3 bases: TGTGCCAGCAGCTCCTCCGCCGGCCTTAGTACAGATACGCAGTATTTT.

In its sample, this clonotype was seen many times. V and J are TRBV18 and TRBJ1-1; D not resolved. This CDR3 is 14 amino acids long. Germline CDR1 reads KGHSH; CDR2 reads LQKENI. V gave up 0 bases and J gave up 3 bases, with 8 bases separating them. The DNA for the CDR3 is TGTGCCAGCTCACCACCAGGGTTGGACACTGAAGCTTTCTTT. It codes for CASSPPGLDTEAFF.

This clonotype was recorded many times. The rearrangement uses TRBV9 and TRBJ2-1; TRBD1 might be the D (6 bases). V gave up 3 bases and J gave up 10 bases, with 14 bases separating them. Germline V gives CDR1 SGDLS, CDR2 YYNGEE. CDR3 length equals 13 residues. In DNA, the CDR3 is TGTGCCAGCAGCGGACAGGCTGGACGGGAGCAGTTCTTC. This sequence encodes CASSGQAGREQFF.

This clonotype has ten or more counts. CDR3 protein: CASSQHLAVYNEQFF. The DNA for the CDR3 is TGCGCCAGCAGCCAACACCTAGCGGTCTACAATGAGCAGTTCTTC. The V call is TRBV4-3, the J call TRBJ2-1; TRBD2 aligns across 7 bases. V was pared by 2 bases and J by 3 bases, with 4 bases of the junction left unmatched. The CDR3 consists of 15 residues. Germline V gene data show CDR1 as LGHNA and CDR2 as YSLEER.

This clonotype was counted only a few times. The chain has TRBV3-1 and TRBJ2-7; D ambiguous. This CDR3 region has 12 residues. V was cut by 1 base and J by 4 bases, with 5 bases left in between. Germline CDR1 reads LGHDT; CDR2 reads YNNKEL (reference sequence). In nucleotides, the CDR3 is TGTGCCAGCAGCCAAGTAGTTTACGAGCAGTACTTC. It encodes CASSQVVYEQYF.

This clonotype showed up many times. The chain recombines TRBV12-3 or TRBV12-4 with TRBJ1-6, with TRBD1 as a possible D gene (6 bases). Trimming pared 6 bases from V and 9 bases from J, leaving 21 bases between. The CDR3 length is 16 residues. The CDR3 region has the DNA TGTGCCAGCAGGGCGGACAGCCGTACGTATGCTTCACCCCTCCACTTT. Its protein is CASRADSRTYASPLHF.

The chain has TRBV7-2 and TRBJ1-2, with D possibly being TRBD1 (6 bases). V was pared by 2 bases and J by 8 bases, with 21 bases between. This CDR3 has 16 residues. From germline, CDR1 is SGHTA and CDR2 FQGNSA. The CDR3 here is CASSLYSAGVGGGYTF. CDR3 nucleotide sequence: TGTGCCAGCAGCTTATATAGCGCAGGGGTAGGAGGAGGCTACACCTTC.

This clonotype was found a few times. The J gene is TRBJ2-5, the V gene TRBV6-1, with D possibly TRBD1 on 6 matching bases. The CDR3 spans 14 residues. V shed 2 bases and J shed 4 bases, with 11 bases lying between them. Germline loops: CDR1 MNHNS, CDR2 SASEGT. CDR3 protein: CASSEYGRGETQYF. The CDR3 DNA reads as TGTGCCAGCAGTGAATATGGCAGGGGAGAGACCCAGTACTTC.

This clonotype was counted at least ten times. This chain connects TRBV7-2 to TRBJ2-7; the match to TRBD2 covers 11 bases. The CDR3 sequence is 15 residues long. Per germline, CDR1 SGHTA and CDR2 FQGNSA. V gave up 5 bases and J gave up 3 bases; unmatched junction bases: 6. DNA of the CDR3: TGTGCCAGCAGCCCTTCTAGCGGGGGGTACTACGAGCAGTACTTC. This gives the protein CASSPSSGGYYEQYF.

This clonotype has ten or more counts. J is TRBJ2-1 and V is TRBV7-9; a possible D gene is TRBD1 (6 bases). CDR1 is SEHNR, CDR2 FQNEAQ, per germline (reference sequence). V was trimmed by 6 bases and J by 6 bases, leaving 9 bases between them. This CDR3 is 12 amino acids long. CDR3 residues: CASSTGLNEQFF. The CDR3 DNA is TGTGCCAGCAGTACAGGGCTCAATGAGCAGTTCTTC.

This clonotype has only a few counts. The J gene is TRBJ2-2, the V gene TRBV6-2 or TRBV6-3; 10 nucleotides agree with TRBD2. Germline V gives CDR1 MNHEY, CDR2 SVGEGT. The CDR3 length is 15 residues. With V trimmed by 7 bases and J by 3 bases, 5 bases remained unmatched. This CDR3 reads CASKRSGRDTGELFF. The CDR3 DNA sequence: TGTGCCAGCAAGAGGAGCGGGAGGGACACCGGGGAGCTGTTTTTT.

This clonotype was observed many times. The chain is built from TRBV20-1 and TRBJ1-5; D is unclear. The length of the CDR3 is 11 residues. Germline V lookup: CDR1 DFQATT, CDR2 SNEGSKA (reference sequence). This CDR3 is CTHYSNQPQHF. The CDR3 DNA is TGCACCCACTATAGCAATCAGCCCCAGCATTTT.

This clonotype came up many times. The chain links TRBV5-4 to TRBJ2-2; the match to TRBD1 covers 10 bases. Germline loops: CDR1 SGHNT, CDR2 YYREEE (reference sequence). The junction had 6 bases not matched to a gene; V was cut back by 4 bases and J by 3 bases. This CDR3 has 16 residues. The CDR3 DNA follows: TGTGCCAGCAGCCCGATTGGACAGGGGGACACCGGGGAGCTGTTTTTT. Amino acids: CASSPIGQGDTGELFF.

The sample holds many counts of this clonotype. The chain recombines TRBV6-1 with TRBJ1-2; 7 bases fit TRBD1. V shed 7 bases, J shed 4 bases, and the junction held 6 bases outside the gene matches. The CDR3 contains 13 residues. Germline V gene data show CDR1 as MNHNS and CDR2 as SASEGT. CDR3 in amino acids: CASTHGTAYGYTF. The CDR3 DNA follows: TGTGCCAGCACTCACGGGACAGCCTATGGCTACACCTTC.

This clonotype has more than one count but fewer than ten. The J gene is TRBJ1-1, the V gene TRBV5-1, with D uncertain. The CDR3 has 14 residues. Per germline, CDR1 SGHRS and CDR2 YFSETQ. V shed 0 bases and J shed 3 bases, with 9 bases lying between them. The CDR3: CASSLGQDYTEAFF. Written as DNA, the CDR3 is TGCGCCAGCAGCTTGGGCCAGGACTACACTGAAGCTTTCTTT.